The rows below give T cell receptor beta chains drawn from one sample of a study of blood T cell repertoires in COVID-19. The table came from immunoSEQ multiplex PCR; TCRdb's copy has only in-frame clones and leaves some out. The sample lists 200,000 to 250,000 clones, around nine tenths occurring once. The source material was peripheral blood. All receptors derive from a woman aged 55-70 years who had recovered from COVID-19. Each CDR3 is given with its conserved first and last residue. The D gene is left open where the match is weak. Size is omitted from some rows. Given values are once, few, many or a class for expanded clones.

TRBJ1-6 TRBD1 TRBV9 NA TGTGCCAGCAGCGGGACCGGGACAGGACCTTATAATTCACCCCTCCACTTT CASSGTGTGPYNSPLHF
TRBJ2-5 NA TRBV4-3 NA TGCGCCAGCAGCCAAGATTTATCCGCGGAGACCCAGTACTTC CASSQDLSAETQYF
TRBJ1-5 TRBD1 TRBV6-6 NA TGTGCCAGCAGTTCGACCACAGGGGGCCTACAGCCCCAGCATTTT CASSSTTGGLQPQHF
TRBJ2-2 NA TRBV15 NA TGTGCCACCAGGATGCTAGTAGGCACCGGGGAGCTGTTTTTT CATRMLVGTGELFF
TRBJ2-3 TRBD2 TRBV5-1 NA TGCGCCAGCACGGAGCGGGGGGCGTCGGCAGATACGCAGTATTTT CASTERGASADTQYF
TRBJ1-5 NA TRBV7-2 once TGTGCCAGCAGCTTAGCGAGTCAGCCCCAGCATTTT CASSLASQPQHF
TRBJ1-2 TRBD1 TRBV19 NA TGTGCCAGTAGTTTTACAGGGGCGGGGTATGGCTACACCTTC CASSFTGAGYGYTF
TRBJ2-7 NA TRBV9 once TGTGCCAGCAGCGTATCCGGGGGGCGGGAGCAGTACTTC CASSVSGGREQYF
TRBJ1-1 TRBD1 TRBV18 NA TGTGCCAGCTCACCGGACAGGGAGGTCACTGAAGCTTTCTTT CASSPDREVTEAFF
TRBJ1-5 TRBD1 TRBV4-2 NA TGTGCCAGCAGCAAGGGGACAGGGGTAAATCAGCCCCAGCATTTT CASSKGTGVNQPQHF
TRBJ2-2 TRBD2 TRBV5-4 NA TGTGCCAGCGGGCCGCCGGGAGGGACCGGGGAGCTGTTTTTT CASGPPGGTGELFF
TRBJ1-6 NA TRBV3-1/TRBV3-2 NA TGTGCCAGCAGCCAGGCAGGCAATTATAATTCACCCCTCCACTTT CASSQAGNYNSPLHF
TRBJ2-1 NA TRBV5-4 NA TGTGCCAGCAGCAACGAGGTCAATGAGCAGTTCTTC CASSNEVNEQFF
TRBJ2-1 NA TRBV4-3 NA TGCGCCAGCAGCCAAGGACGGAGCTCCTACAATGAGCAGTTCTTC CASSQGRSSYNEQFF
TRBJ1-2 NA TRBV28 few TGTGCCAGCAAACGAGACAATAACTATGGCTACACCTTC CASKRDNNYGYTF
TRBJ1-3 NA TRBV7-6 NA TGTGCCAGCAGCTCGACAGTCCCCTCTGGAAACACCATATATTTT CASSSTVPSGNTIYF
TRBJ2-5 TRBD1 TRBV7-2 NA TGTGCCAGCAGCCCGCTAAGGTCGGGTACAGGGGGGAGGACCCAGTACTTC CASSPLRSGTGGRTQYF
TRBJ1-5 NA TRBV19 NA TGTGCCAGTAGTATAAAGCAGGGATCCTCTCAGCCCCAGCATTTT CASSIKQGSSQPQHF
TRBJ2-2 NA TRBV27 once TGTGCCAGCAGTTTATCGCTAGACACCGGGGAGCTGTTTTTT CASSLSLDTGELFF
TRBJ2-2 NA TRBV19 NA TGTGCCAGTAGTATGAGGAGGGCGAACACCGGGGAGCTGTTTTTT CASSMRRANTGELFF
TRBJ2-6 TRBD1 TRBV5-1 NA TGCGCCAGCAGCTATACGGCCGCCGGGACAGGGGGTTCGGGGGCCAACGTCCTGACTTTC CASSYTAAGTGGSGANVLTF
TRBJ1-5 TRBD1 TRBV6-5 once TGTGCCAGCAAAAACAGGGGAGGCGATCAGCCCCAGCATTTT CASKNRGGDQPQHF
TRBJ1-2 NA TRBV28 NA TGTGCCAGCAGTCGTAACTATGGCTACACCTTC CASSRNYGYTF
TRBJ2-6 TRBD1 TRBV11-2 once TGTGCCAGCAGCAGACGGGACAGGACTTACTCTGGGGCCAACGTCCTGACTTTC CASSRRDRTYSGANVLTF
TRBJ1-2 NA TRBV5-1 NA TGCGCCAGCAGCTTGGTTATAGCTAACTATGGCTACACCTTC CASSLVIANYGYTF
TRBJ1-5 NA TRBV25-1 NA TGTGCCAGCAGCACAGGGCCCAATCAGCCCCAGCATTTT CASSTGPNQPQHF
TRBJ1-4 NA TRBV3-1/TRBV3-2 NA TGTGCCAGCAGCCAAGTTTCAGTACAGGGTGGTGAAAAACTGTTTTTT CASSQVSVQGGEKLFF
TRBJ1-5 NA TRBV7-8 NA TGTGCCAGCACCCCAAGGGAGTATCAGCCCCAGCATTTT CASTPREYQPQHF
TRBJ2-3 NA TRBV5-1 NA TGCGCCAGCAGCGCGCCCGGGACAGATACGCAGTATTTT CASSAPGTDTQYF
TRBJ2-1 TRBD2 TRBV6-2/TRBV6-3 NA TGTGCCAGCAGTAAACCAGCGGGGGGACATTACAATGAGCAGTTCTTC CASSKPAGGHYNEQFF
TRBJ2-2 NA TRBV11-1 once TGTGCCAGCACCCGGGGATGGAACACCGGGGAGCTGTTTTTT CASTRGWNTGELFF
TRBJ1-1 NA TRBV28 once TGTGCCAGCAGTTTAGGAGTTGTGGGAGGGAATGAAGCTTTCTTT CASSLGVVGGNEAFF
TRBJ2-7 TRBD2 TRBV7-3 NA TGTGCCAGCAGCCCTCAAAGCGGGGGGGCCTACGAGCAGTACTTC CASSPQSGGAYEQYF
TRBJ1-6 NA TRBV6-1 NA TGTGCCAGCAGTGAAGGGCGGCAGGGCTCCTATAATTCACCCCTCCACTTT CASSEGRQGSYNSPLHF
TRBJ1-2 TRBD1 TRBV7-9 NA TGTGCCAGCAGCACTCGGACAGGCGAAGGGAGCTACACCTTC CASSTRTGEGSYTF
TRBJ1-5 NA TRBV2 NA TGTGCCAGCAGCAGACAGAGCTCGAATCAGCCCCAGCATTTT CASSRQSSNQPQHF
TRBJ1-6 TRBD1 TRBV28 NA TGTGCCACATGGGACAGGGGGCTTAATTCACCCCTCCACTTT CATWDRGLNSPLHF
TRBJ2-7 NA TRBV13 NA TGTGCCAGCAGCTTCCGGAGGGGCGGCGAGCAGTACTTC CASSFRRGGEQYF
TRBJ2-2 TRBD2 TRBV9 NA TGTGCCAGCAGCGTAGAGGTAGCGGGGCCCACCGGGGAGCTGTTTTTT CASSVEVAGPTGELFF
TRBJ2-7 TRBD1 TRBV6-6 NA TGTGCCAGCAGGTCAGTCCGGGACAGGTCCTACGAGCAGTACTTC CASRSVRDRSYEQYF
TRBJ1-6 NA TRBV10-1 NA TGCGCCAGCCCCAGGCCCTTGGGTTCACCCCTCCACTTT CASPRPLGSPLHF
TRBJ1-2 NA TRBV28 NA TGTGCCAGCAGACTCGGGACATTTCATGGCTACACCTTC CASRLGTFHGYTF
TRBJ1-2 NA TRBV2 NA TGTGCCAGCAGTCCGACAGCCCCTTATGGCTACACCTTC CASSPTAPYGYTF
TRBJ2-3 NA TRBV9 NA TGTGCCAGCAGCGTAGCGAGGGGGGGGGCAGATACGCAGTATTTT CASSVARGGADTQYF
TRBJ1-4 TRBD1 TRBV28 NA TGTGCCAGCAGTTTGGGACAGAATCTCTGGGGAAAACTGTTTTTT CASSLGQNLWGKLFF
TRBJ2-3 TRBD1 TRBV5-5 NA TGTGCCAGCAGCCGCTCCCGGACAGGGGATAGCACAGATACGCAGTATTTT CASSRSRTGDSTDTQYF
TRBJ2-7 NA TRBV5-1 NA TGCGCCAGCAGCTGGAGTCGGGACTCCTCCTACGAGCAGTACTTC CASSWSRDSSYEQYF
TRBJ2-1 TRBD2 TRBV10-3 NA TGTGCCATCAGTGACCATAGCGGGGGGAACAATGAGCAGTTCTTC CAISDHSGGNNEQFF
TRBJ2-1 TRBD1 TRBV19 NA TGTGCCAGTAGTGACAGGGGTTCGGATGAGCAGTTCTTC CASSDRGSDEQFF
TRBJ1-5 TRBD1 TRBV7-2 NA TGTGCCAGCAGCTCAAACGGACAGGCCATCAATCAGCCCCAGCATTTT CASSSNGQAINQPQHF
TRBJ2-5 TRBD2 TRBV5-5 NA TGTGCCAGCAGCTTCGGGGGGGGCCTCCGGGAGACCCAGTACTTC CASSFGGGLRETQYF
TRBJ2-5 NA TRBV6-1 NA TGTGCCAGCAGTGAATCTTTGTCGGGACAAGAGACCCAGTACTTC CASSESLSGQETQYF